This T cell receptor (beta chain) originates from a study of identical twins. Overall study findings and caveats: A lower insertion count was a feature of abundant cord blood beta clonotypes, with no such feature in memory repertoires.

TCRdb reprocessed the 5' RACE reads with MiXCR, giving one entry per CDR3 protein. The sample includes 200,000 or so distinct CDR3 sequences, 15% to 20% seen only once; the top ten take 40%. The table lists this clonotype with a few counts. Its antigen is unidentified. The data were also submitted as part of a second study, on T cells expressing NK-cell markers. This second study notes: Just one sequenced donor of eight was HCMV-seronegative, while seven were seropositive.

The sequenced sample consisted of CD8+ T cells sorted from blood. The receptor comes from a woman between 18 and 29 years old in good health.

CDR3 DNA sequence: TGTGCCTGGAGGACAGCGGGCTACAATGAGCAGTTCTTC. It specifies CAWRTAGYNEQFF. The chain uses TRBV30 and TRBJ2-1; tentatively, D is TRBD2 (6 bases). CDR3 size: 13 residues. Germline assignment: CDR1 GTSNPN and CDR2 SVGIG (reference sequence). V lost 3 bases to trimming and J lost 3 bases, with 9 bases between them.